The present entry profiles one T cell receptor (beta chain) with its context. Its antigen remains unknown. These data come from a study of cytomegalovirus exposure and HLA in healthy donors. Regarding the study as a whole: Trimming of TCR beta V- and J-genes showed a link, identified in a later analysis, to a missense DCLRE1C variant. Rates of TCR association differed by HLA locus in a later analysis, with DRB1 highest and HLA-C lowest. Serostatus for CMV was the only available immune exposure information. A few of the chains that were CMV-associated were confirmed in vitro to be specific for CMV antigens.

The PCR ran on 60 Vbeta and 13 Jbeta primers. Measured with immunoSEQ multiplex PCR; TCRdb has only the in-frame clones, and not every one. Of about 140,000 clones detected, around 79% appear once; the ten largest clones hold around 6.3%. The V gene's germline CDR1 is SEHNR and CDR2 FQNEAQ (reference sequence). The CDR3 runs to 13 residues. Trimming pared 1 base from V and 3 bases from J, leaving 6 bases between. The TCR originated in a man aged 35 to 55 in good health and CMV-seropositive. Sequenced input: PBMCs. J is TRBJ1-1 and V is TRBV7-9; no firm D call. The CDR3 loop is CASSLDQDTEAFF. The CDR3 DNA is TGTGCCAGCAGCTTAGATCAGGACACTGAAGCTTTCTTT.